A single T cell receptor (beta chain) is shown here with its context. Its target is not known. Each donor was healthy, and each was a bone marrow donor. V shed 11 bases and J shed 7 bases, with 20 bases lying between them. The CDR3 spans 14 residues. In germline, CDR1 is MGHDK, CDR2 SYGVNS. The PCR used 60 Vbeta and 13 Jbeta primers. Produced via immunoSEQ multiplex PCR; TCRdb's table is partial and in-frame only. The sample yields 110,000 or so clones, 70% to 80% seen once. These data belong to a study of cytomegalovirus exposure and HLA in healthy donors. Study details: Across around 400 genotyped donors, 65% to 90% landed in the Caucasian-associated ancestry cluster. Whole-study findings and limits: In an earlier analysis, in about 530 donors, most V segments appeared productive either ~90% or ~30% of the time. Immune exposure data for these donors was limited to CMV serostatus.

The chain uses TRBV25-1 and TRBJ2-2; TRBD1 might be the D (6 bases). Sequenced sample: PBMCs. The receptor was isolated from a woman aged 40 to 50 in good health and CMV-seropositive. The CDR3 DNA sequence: TGTGCCGTACGGGACACTAATTTAAACGGGGAGCTGTTTTTT. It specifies CAVRDTNLNGELFF.